The 28 T cell receptor beta chains given below trace back to one sample, sequenced in a study of tumor-infiltrating lymphocytes in oesophageal squamous cell carcinoma. TCRdb re-analysed the PCR reads in MiXCR, keeping a single row per CDR3 protein. The sample shows roughly 21,000 distinct CDR3 sequences, 35% to 40% of them seen only once. The sequenced sample consisted of esophageal tumor tissue. The receptors stem from a male donor with esophageal squamous cell carcinoma.

The rearrangement links TRBV18 to TRBJ2-5; a weak D match, TRBD2 (6 bases). The better agreement between TRBJ2-7 and the DNA end casts doubt on the J call. Germline V gene data show CDR1 as KGHSH and CDR2 as LQKENI. The CDR3 has 16 amino acids. The CDR3 is CASSPPSGGGGNEQYF. CDR3 coding DNA: TGTGCCAGCTCACCACCGAGCGGCGGCGGAGGGAACGAGCAGTACTTC.

The J gene is TRBJ2-4, the V gene TRBV7-3; D might be TRBD2 (6 bases). The J call may be faulty, since TRBJ2-7 better matches the DNA end. Germline-derived CDR1 and CDR2 are SGHTA and FQGTGA. CDR3 length equals 15 residues. CDR3 amino acids: CASSLSSGTYYEQYF. The CDR3 DNA reads TGTGCCAGCAGCCTCTCCTCGGGGACTTATTACGAGCAGTACTTC.

This clonotype occurred many times. This sequence joins TRBV20-1 and TRBJ2-5, with D maybe TRBD2 (5 bases). V was trimmed by 3 bases and J by 3 bases, leaving 11 bases between them. Germline loops: CDR1 DFQATT, CDR2 SNEGSKA (reference sequence). The CDR3 contains 13 residues. CDR3 sequence: CSASGLEKETQYF. As DNA, the CDR3 is TGCAGTGCTAGCGGACTGGAGAAAGAGACCCAGTACTTC.

This clonotype was picked up many times. The chain has TRBV19 and TRBJ1-5, with D unclear. From germline, CDR1 is LNHDA and CDR2 SQIVND (reference sequence). Trimming removed 3 bases at V and 6 bases at J, with 12 bases between. The CDR3 is 14 amino acids. This CDR3 reads CASSISLEAQPQHF. The CDR3 coding sequence is TGTGCCAGTAGTATCTCCCTTGAAGCTCAGCCCCAGCATTTT.

This rearrangement joins TRBV7-2 to TRBJ2-1; D remains unclear. The J call may be wrong; the DNA end is better matched by TRBJ2-5. Germline V gene sequence: CDR1 SGHTA, CDR2 FQGNSA. The CDR3 runs to 13 residues. The CDR3 DNA is TGTGCCAGCAGCCCCCACCACCAAGAGACCCAGTACTTC. Translating gives CASSPHHQETQYF.

By proportion, this clonotype is medium-sized. This rearrangement joins TRBV7-3 to TRBJ2-1; 7 bases map to TRBD1. Trimming took 5 bases from V and 2 from J; bases not matched to a gene: 6. The germline V gene has CDR1 SGHTA and CDR2 FQGTGA. The CDR3 consists of 15 residues. The CDR3 region is CASSQGQGAYNEQFF. The CDR3 nucleotides read TGTGCCAGCAGCCAGGGGCAGGGGGCCTACAATGAGCAGTTCTTC.

V usage is TRBV7-6 and J usage is TRBJ2-3; no definite D call. The V end was cut by 3 bases, the J end by 4 bases, with 8 bases between. Germline V gene data show CDR1 as SGHVS and CDR2 as FNYEAQ. CDR3 length: 13 amino acids. CDR3 sequence reads: CASSFGSSDTQYF. CDR3 DNA sequence: TGTGCCAGCAGCTTCGGCAGCTCAGATACGCAGTATTTT.

The chain combines TRBV19 with TRBJ2-5, with 10 bases identical to TRBD2. Gene TRBJ2-7 matches the end of the DNA better, so the J call may be wrong. CDR3 length: 15 residues. In germline, CDR1 is LNHDA, CDR2 SQIVND (reference sequence). The CDR3 region has the DNA TGTGCCAGTACCTTAGCGGGAGGTAAAGGCTACGAGCAGTACTTC. Amino acid sequence: CASTLAGGKGYEQYF.

The V call is TRBV27, the J call TRBJ2-7; TRBD1 agrees at 10 bases. V gave up 6 bases and J gave up 7 bases; unmatched junction bases: 9. The V gene's germline CDR1 is MNHEY and CDR2 SMNVEV (reference sequence). The CDR3 runs 14 residues. The CDR3 sequence: CASRSGTGVNEQYF. The CDR3 DNA reads TGTGCCAGCAGAAGTGGGACAGGGGTGAATGAGCAGTACTTC.

In regard to this clonotype: Likely a read error: the CDR3 ends without its conserved phenylalanine or tryptophan. No DNA is shown, since the ends of the CDR3 on it are uncertain; the CDR3 is the one TCRdb lists. The chain carries TRBV10-3 and TRBJ2-1; TRBD1, as called in the table, went unchecked against the DNA. Germline-derived CDR1 and CDR2 are ENHRY and SYGVKD. The CDR3 has 17 amino acids, counting both end residues. The CDR3 is CAISAQGTGNYGYTFGS.

At least ten counts were recorded for this clonotype. This sequence joins TRBV11-3 and TRBJ2-5, with D uncertain. The CDR3 totals 14 residues. CDR1 and CDR2 (germline): SGHNT, YENEEA. The V end was cut by 5 bases, the J end by 3 bases, with 13 bases between. The CDR3 sequence: CASSLGPPEETQYF. The CDR3 DNA reads TGTGCCAGCAGCCTAGGACCTCCGGAAGAGACCCAGTACTTC.

In its sample, this clonotype is medium-sized. CDR3 region: CASSLTGGSYNEQFF. In DNA, the CDR3 is TGTGCCAGCAGTCTTACAGGGGGCTCCTACAATGAGCAGTTCTTC. The chain joins TRBV12-3 or TRBV12-4 to TRBJ2-1; 8 bases are shared with TRBD1. The ends lost 5 bases at V and 0 bases at J; junction bases unmatched: 3. This CDR3 is 15 amino acids long.

The chain combines TRBV7-2 with TRBJ2-4; TRBD2 matches 10 bases. TRBJ2-1 matches the DNA end more closely, so the J call is doubtful. The CDR3 loop spans 16 amino acids. From germline, CDR1 is SGHTA and CDR2 FQGNSA. The CDR3 region is CASSLGLAGVQETQFF. In DNA form, the CDR3 reads TGTGCCAGCAGCTTAGGACTAGCGGGTGTCCAAGAGACCCAGTTCTTC.

This clonotype came up many times. The genes are TRBV24-1 and TRBJ2-1, with TRBD1 identical over 9 bases. The CDR3 extends over 17 amino acids. V lost 2 bases and J lost 6; bases outside the gene matches: 10. The germline gives CDR1 KGHDR, CDR2 SFDVKD. The CDR3 sequence: CATSDSLTGGALNEQFF. CDR3 sequence (DNA): TGTGCCACCAGTGATTCCCTGACAGGGGGTGCCCTCAATGAGCAGTTCTTC.

This clonotype was found many times. V gene TRBV6-1 combines with J gene TRBJ2-1, with 11 nucleotides matching TRBD2. Germline V gives CDR1 MNHNS, CDR2 SASEGT. This CDR3 has 12 residues. The ends lost 5 bases at V and 15 bases at J; junction bases unmatched: 6. The CDR3 region has the DNA TGTGCCAGCAGTTTTCTAGCGGGAGGTCTGTTCTTC. Residues: CASSFLAGGLFF.

This clonotype occurred a few times. The chain combines TRBV15 with TRBJ2-1; D is uncertain. The ends were cut back, 0 bases at V and 4 bases at J, with 1 base in the middle. CDR1 is LNHNV, CDR2 YYDKDF, per germline (reference sequence). The CDR3 length is 12 residues. The chain's CDR3 is CATSRDYNEQFF. DNA of the CDR3: TGTGCCACCAGCAGAGATTACAATGAGCAGTTCTTC.

A note on this clonotype: The junction does not match germline at one end; this may be a read error. CDR3 sequence: CASSLSPTRANEQFF. For the CDR3, the DNA is TGTGCTAGCAGCTTAAGCCCCACGAGGGCCAATGAGCAGTTCTTC. The chain joins TRBV7-9 to TRBJ2-1; tentatively, D is TRBD2 (5 bases). The CDR3 spans 15 residues. Germline V gene data show CDR1 as SEHNR and CDR2 as FQNEAQ (reference sequence). Variable domain in full (rest from reference TRBV7-9 and TRBJ2-1): DTGVSQNPRHKITKRGQNVTFRCDPISEHNRLYWYRQTLGQGPEFLTYFQNEAQLEKSRLLSDRFSAERPKGSFSTLEIQRTEQGDSAMYLCASSLSPTRANEQFFGPGTRLTVL.

Remarks on this clonotype: Given a much more abundant clone one base away, this may be a read error. The chain combines TRBV5-1 with TRBJ2-1, with no clear D. The CDR3 has 15 residues. V shed 2 bases and J shed 10 bases, with 19 bases lying between them. Germline V gene lookup returns CDR1 SGHRS and CDR2 YFSETQ. CDR3 coding DNA: TGCGCCAGCAGCTTACAGCCACCAATTTCCTACGAGCAGTTCTTC. Translated: CASSLQPPISYEQFF. Using reference TRBV5-1 and TRBJ2-1 for the parts outside the CDR3, the full variable domain is KAGVTQTPRYLIKTRGQQVTLSCSPISGHRSVSWYQQTPGQGLQFLFEYFSETQRNKGNFPGRFSGRQFSNSRSEMNVSTLELGDSALYLCASSLQPPISYEQFFGPGTRLTVL.

The chain combines TRBV5-1 with TRBJ2-5; 8 bases agree with TRBD1. The DNA end is more similar to TRBJ2-7, so the J call may be wrong. Germline V lookup: CDR1 SGHRS, CDR2 YFSETQ. This CDR3 has 19 residues. CDR3 coding DNA: TGCGCCAGCAGCTCGACCGGGACAGGACATCAACGCACCTCCTACGAGCAGTACTTC. This translates into CASSSTGTGHQRTSYEQYF.

V usage is TRBV7-3 and J usage is TRBJ2-1; maybe TRBD1 (7 bases). CDR1 is SGHTA and CDR2 is FQGTGA in the germline V gene. Trimming pared 0 bases from V and 9 bases from J, leaving 12 bases between. This CDR3 is 14 amino acids long. For the CDR3, the DNA is TGTGCCAGCAGCTTAACGCCCCAGGGGGGTGAGCAGTTCTTC. Its protein product is CASSLTPQGGEQFF. Full variable domain (outside the CDR3, taken from reference TRBV7-3 and TRBJ2-1): GAGVSQTPSNKVTEKGKYVELRCDPISGHTALYWYRQSLGQGPEFLIYFQGTGAADDSGLPNDRFFAVRPEGSVSTLKIQRTERGDSAVYLCASSLTPQGGEQFFGPGTRLTVL.

Note on this clonotype: The junction differs from germline at one of its ends, possibly a read error. The genes are TRBV6-2 or TRBV6-3 and TRBJ1-6; no clear D. This CDR3 has 12 residues. Per the germline V gene, CDR1 is MNHEY and CDR2 is SVGEGT. Here the CDR3 reads CASSSSFYEQYF. DNA for the CDR3: TGTGCCAGCAGTTCCTCCTTCTACGAGCAGTACTTT.

V is TRBV11-3 and J is TRBJ2-4; TRBD1 matches at 7 bases. The tail of the sequence fits TRBJ1-2 better, so the J call may be wrong. The germline V gene encodes CDR1 SGHNT and CDR2 YENEEA. The CDR3 is 14 residues long. CDR3 DNA: TGTGCCAGCAGCACGAGACAGGGAAACTATGGCTACACCTTC. Its protein product is CASSTRQGNYGYTF.

This chain connects TRBV25-1 to TRBJ1-2; unclear D gene. This CDR3 is 11 amino acids long. Germline CDR1 MGHDK, CDR2 SYGVNS. Deletions cut 8 bases from V and 8 bases from J, with 12 bases between. The CDR3 reads CASRHGGGYTF. The DNA of the CDR3 is TGTGCCAGCCGCCATGGCGGCGGCTACACCTTC.

This clonotype came up a few times. The chain uses TRBV7-6 and TRBJ2-5, with TRBD2 as a possible D gene (5 bases). The last part of the DNA fits TRBJ2-1 better; the J call may be wrong. CDR1 and CDR2 (germline): SGHVS, FNYEAQ. CDR3 length: 12 amino acids. CDR3 nucleotide sequence: TGTGCCAGCAGCTTAAGCGGCAATGAGCAGTTCTTC. Amino acids: CASSLSGNEQFF.

As concerns this clonotype: A much larger clone sits a single nucleotide away, making a read error possible. The chain recombines TRBV11-2 with TRBJ2-3; D is uncertain. Trimming removed 2 bases from V and 8 bases from J, with 11 bases in between. The CDR3 consists of 13 residues. From germline, CDR1 is SGHAT and CDR2 FQNNGV. As DNA, the CDR3 is TGTGCCAGCAGCTTACAAACTTTACGTACGCAGTATTTT. Amino acid sequence: CASSLQTLRTQYF.

This clonotype was seen many times. V gene TRBV6-6 combines with J gene TRBJ1-4; 7 bases are shared with TRBD1. CDR3 length equals 15 residues. Germline V gene sequence: CDR1 MNHNY, CDR2 SVGAGI (reference sequence). V shed 2 bases, J shed 8 bases, and the junction held 8 bases outside the gene matches. The CDR3 is CASSYGTGVSEKLFF. The DNA for the CDR3 is TGTGCCAGCAGTTACGGAACAGGGGTTAGCGAAAAACTGTTTTTT.

There are many counts of this clonotype. This chain links TRBV5-1 with TRBJ1-5, with 7 positions matching TRBD1. The CDR3 runs to 13 residues. Germline assignment: CDR1 SGHRS and CDR2 YFSETQ. The V gene end was trimmed by 4 bases and the J gene end by 4 bases; junction bases not matched to a gene: 2. The CDR3 region has the DNA TGCGCCAGCAGCGGGGGACAGAATCAGCCCCAGCATTTT. Its protein product is CASSGGQNQPQHF. The full variable domain, with the rest looked up from reference TRBV5-1 and TRBJ1-5, is KAGVTQTPRYLIKTRGQQVTLSCSPISGHRSVSWYQQTPGQGLQFLFEYFSETQRNKGNFPGRFSGRQFSNSRSEMNVSTLELGDSALYLCASSGGQNQPQHFGDGTRLSIL.

The rearrangement uses TRBV7-2 and TRBJ2-5; TRBD2 matches 8 bases. The V gene end was trimmed by 3 bases and the J gene end by 5 bases; junction bases not matched to a gene: 17. This CDR3 region has 18 residues. CDR1 and CDR2 (germline): SGHTA, FQGNSA. This CDR3 reads CASSFGGGAGVGWETQYF. DNA of the CDR3: TGTGCCAGCAGCTTTGGGGGTGGAGCGGGAGTGGGCTGGGAGACCCAGTACTTC. The full variable domain, in which reference TRBV7-2 and TRBJ2-5 provide the parts outside the CDR3, is GAGVSQSPSNKVTEKGKDVELRCDPISGHTALYWYRQSLGQGLEFLIYFQGNSAPDKSGLPSDRFSAERTGGSVSTLTIQRTQQEDSAVYLCASSFGGGAGVGWETQYFGPGTRLLVL.